This TCR beta chain is from a study of T cell repertoires in cytomegalovirus infection. Background on the study: Indications came from public TCR beta signatures; they pointed to CMV infection and to a matching HLA type. Points from the study as a whole: Clonotypes of TCR beta that were HLA-C-restricted and CMV-specific dominated the ex vivo response. Identification of carriers of CMV plus the relevant HLA was performed using cumulative public TCR beta family frequency.

TCRdb reprocessed the reads with MiXCR, giving one entry per CDR3 protein. This table has about 230,000 distinct CDR3 sequences, 6% to 8% appearing once. The CDR3 has 12 amino acids. From germline, CDR1 is MGHRA and CDR2 YSYEKL. V lost 0 bases and J 11 bases, leaving 10 bases between the germline ends. This clonotype was observed at least ten times. Its antigen is undetermined. Material: PBMCs. The chain employs TRBV4-1 and TRBJ1-1; no clear D gene. The TCR was taken from a human donor in good health (CMV status not recorded). Some clones in this sample may be carry-over from other donors' samples. In nucleotides, the CDR3 is TGCGCCAGCAGCCAAGAAACAGATCAGGCTTTCTTT. Amino acids: CASSQETDQAFF.